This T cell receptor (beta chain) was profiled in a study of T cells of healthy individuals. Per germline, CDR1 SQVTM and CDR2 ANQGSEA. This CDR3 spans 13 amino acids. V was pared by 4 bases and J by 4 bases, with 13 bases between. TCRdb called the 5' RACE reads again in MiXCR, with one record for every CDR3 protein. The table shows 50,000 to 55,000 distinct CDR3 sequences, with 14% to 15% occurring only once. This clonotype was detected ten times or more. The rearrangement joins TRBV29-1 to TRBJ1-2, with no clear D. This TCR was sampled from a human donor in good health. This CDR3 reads CSVVEGRGYGYTF. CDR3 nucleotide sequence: TGCAGCGTTGTGGAAGGGAGAGGCTATGGCTACACCTTC. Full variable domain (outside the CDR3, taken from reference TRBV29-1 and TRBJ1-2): SAVISQKPSRDICQRGTSLTIQCQVDSQVTMMFWYRQQPGQSLTLIATANQGSEATYESGFVIDKFPISRPNLTFSTLTVSNMSPEDSSIYLCSVVEGRGYGYTFGSGTRLTVV.